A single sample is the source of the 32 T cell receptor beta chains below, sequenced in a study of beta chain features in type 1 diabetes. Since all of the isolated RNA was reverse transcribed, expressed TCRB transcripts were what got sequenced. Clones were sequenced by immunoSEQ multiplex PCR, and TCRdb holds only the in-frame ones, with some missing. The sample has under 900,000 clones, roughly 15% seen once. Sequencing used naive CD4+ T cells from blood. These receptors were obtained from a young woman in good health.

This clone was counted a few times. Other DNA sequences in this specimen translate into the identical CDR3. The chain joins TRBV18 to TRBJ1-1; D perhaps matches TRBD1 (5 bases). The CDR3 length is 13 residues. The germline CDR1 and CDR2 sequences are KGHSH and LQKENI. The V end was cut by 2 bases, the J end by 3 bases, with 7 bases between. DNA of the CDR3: TGTGCCAGCTCACCATCCAGGGACACTGAAGCTTTCTTT. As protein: CASSPSRDTEAFF.

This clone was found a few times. Written as DNA, the CDR3 is TGTGCCAGCAGCCCTAGTAGTAGCGGGATCAACGAGCAGTACTTC. This encodes CASSPSSSGINEQYF. The chain has TRBV28 and TRBJ2-7, with 8 bases aligning to TRBD2. J lost 5 bases, V lost 6 bases, and 12 bases had no gene match. Germline values: CDR1 MDHEN, CDR2 SYDVKM. The CDR3 is 15 residues long.

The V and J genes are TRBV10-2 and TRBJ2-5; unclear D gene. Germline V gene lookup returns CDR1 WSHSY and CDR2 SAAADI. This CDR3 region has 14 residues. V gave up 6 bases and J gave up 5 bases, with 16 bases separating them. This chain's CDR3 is CASRASIVVETQYF. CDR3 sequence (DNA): TGCGCCAGCAGGGCTAGTATTGTTGTGGAGACCCAGTACTTC.

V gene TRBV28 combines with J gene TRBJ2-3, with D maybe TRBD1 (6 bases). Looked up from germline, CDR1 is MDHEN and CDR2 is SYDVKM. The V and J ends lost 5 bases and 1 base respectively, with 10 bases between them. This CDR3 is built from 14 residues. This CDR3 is CASSRGGGTDTQYF. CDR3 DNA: TGTGCCAGCAGTAGAGGGGGAGGCACAGATACGCAGTATTTT.

The CDR3 here is CASSQTGGTNGYTF. The CDR3 DNA is TGCGCCAGCAGCCAGACAGGGGGGACAAATGGCTACACCTTC. V usage is TRBV4-1 and J usage is TRBJ1-2, with 9 bases matching TRBD1. The CDR3 covers 14 residues. V lost 3 bases to trimming and J lost 6 bases; unmatched junction nucleotides: 5. CDR1 is MGHRA and CDR2 is YSYEKL in the germline V gene.

CDR3 amino acids: CSVLPTSGRLEQYF. The CDR3 nucleotides read TGCAGCGTCCTCCCGACTAGCGGGAGACTCGAGCAGTACTTC. The rearrangement links TRBV29-1 to TRBJ2-7; TRBD2 matches 12 bases. This CDR3 spans 14 amino acids. V gave up 6 bases and J gave up 6 bases; unmatched junction bases: 9. CDR1 SQVTM and CDR2 ANQGSEA come from the germline V gene.

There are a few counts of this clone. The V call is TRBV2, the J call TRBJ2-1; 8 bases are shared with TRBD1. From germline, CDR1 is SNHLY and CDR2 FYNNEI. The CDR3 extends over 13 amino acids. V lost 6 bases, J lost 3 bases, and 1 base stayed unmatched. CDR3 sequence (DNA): TGTGCCAGCAGGGGACAGGTCTACAATGAGCAGTTCTTC. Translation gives CASRGQVYNEQFF.

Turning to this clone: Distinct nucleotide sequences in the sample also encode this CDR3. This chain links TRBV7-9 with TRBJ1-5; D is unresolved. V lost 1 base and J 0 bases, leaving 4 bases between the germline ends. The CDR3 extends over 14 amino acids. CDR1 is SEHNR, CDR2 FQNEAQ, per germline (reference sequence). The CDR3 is CASSLVGSNQPQHF. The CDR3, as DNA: TGTGCCAGCAGCTTAGTAGGTAGCAATCAGCCCCAGCATTTT.

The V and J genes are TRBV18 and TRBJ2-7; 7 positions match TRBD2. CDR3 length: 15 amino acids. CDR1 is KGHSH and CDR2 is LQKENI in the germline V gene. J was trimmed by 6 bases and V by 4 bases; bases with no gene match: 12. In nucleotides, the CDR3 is TGTGCCAGCTCACGAGCGGGGAGGGCCTCGTTCGAGCAGTACTTC. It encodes CASSRAGRASFEQYF.

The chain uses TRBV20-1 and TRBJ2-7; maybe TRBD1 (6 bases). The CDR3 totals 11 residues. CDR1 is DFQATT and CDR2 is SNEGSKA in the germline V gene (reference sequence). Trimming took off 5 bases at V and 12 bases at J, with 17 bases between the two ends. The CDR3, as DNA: TGCAGTGCTCGATCAAGCAGGGGCTTGTACTTC. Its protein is CSARSSRGLYF.

For the CDR3, the DNA is TGTGCCAGCAGCACCCCTGGCTTGGCAGGCGGGAACGAGCAGTACTTC. Protein product: CASSTPGLAGGNEQYF. The V and J genes are TRBV28 and TRBJ2-7, with D perhaps matching TRBD2 (6 bases). Germline values: CDR1 MDHEN, CDR2 SYDVKM. V was clipped by 6 bases and J by 5 bases, with 23 bases between them. The CDR3 loop spans 16 amino acids.

The CDR3: CATSRPMGGAFF. CDR3 in DNA: TGTGCCACCAGCAGACCGATGGGGGGAGCTTTCTTT. The chain uses TRBV15 and TRBJ1-1, with a tentative D call TRBD1 (5 bases). Germline V gene lookup returns CDR1 LNHNV and CDR2 YYDKDF (reference sequence). V lost 2 bases, J lost 10 bases, and 11 bases lay in between. This CDR3 is 12 amino acids long.

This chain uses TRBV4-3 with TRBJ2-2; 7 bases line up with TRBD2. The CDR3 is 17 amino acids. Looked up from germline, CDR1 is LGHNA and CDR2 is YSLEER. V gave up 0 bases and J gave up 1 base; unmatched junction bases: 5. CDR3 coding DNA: TGCGCCAGCAGCCAAGATCTTCTAGCGGTGAACACCGGGGAGCTGTTTTTT. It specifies CASSQDLLAVNTGELFF.

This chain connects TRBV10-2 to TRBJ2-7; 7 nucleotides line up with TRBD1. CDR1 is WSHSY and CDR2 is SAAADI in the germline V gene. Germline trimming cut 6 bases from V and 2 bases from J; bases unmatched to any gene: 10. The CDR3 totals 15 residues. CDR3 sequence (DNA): TGCGCCAGCAGCACCGACAGGGTGTTGACCTACGAGCAGTACTTC. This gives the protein CASSTDRVLTYEQYF.

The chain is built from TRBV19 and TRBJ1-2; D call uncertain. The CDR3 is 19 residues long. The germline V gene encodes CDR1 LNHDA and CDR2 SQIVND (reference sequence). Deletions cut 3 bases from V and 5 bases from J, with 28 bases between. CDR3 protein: CASSMVFADLVRRLYGYTF. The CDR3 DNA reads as TGTGCCAGTAGTATGGTGTTCGCGGATTTGGTCAGGCGGCTGTATGGCTACACCTTC.

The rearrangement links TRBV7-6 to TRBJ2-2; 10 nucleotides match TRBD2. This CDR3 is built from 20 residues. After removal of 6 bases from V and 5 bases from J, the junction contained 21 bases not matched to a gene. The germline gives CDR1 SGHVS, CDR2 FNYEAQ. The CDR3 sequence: CASSLSRSSSGRAWTGELFF. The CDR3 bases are TGTGCCAGCAGTCTTAGTCGGTCTTCCAGCGGGAGGGCTTGGACCGGGGAGCTGTTTTTT. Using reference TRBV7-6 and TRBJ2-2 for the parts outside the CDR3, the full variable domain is GAGVSQSPRYKVTKRGQDVALRCDPISGHVSLYWYRQALGQGPEFLTYFNYEAQQDKSGLPNDRFSAERPEGSISTLTIQRTEQRDSAMYRCASSLSRSSSGRAWTGELFFGEGSRLTVL.

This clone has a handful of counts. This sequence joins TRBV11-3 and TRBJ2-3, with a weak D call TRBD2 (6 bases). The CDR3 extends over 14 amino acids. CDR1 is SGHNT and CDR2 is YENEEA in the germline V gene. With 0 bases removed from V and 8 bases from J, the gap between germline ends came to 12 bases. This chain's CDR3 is CASSLDQRRGTQYF. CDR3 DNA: TGTGCCAGCAGCTTAGATCAGAGGAGGGGTACGCAGTATTTT. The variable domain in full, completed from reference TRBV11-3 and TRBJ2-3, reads EAGVVQSPRYKIIEKKQPVAFWCNPISGHNTLYWYLQNLGQGPELLIRYENEEAVDDSQLPKDRFSAERLKGVDSTLKIQPAELGDSAVYLCASSLDQRRGTQYFGPGTRLTVL.

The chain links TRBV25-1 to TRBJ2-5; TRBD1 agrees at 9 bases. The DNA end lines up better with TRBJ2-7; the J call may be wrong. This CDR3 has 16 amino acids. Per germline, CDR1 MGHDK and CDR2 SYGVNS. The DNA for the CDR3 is TGTGCCAGCAGTGAAGATCGGACAGGGGTGGCCTACGAGCAGTACTTC. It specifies CASSEDRTGVAYEQYF.

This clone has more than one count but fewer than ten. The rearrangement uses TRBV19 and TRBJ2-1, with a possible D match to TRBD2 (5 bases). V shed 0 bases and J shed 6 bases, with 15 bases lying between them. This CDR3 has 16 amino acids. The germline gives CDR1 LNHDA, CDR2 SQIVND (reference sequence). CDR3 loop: CASSIDHSGPRNEQFF. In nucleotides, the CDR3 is TGTGCCAGTAGTATAGATCACAGCGGCCCTCGCAATGAGCAGTTCTTC.

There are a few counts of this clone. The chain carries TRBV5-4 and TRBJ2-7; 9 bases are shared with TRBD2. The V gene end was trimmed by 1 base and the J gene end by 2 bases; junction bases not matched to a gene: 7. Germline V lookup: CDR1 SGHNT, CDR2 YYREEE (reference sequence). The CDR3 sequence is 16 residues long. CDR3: CASSLSATSGPYEQYF. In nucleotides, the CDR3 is TGTGCCAGCAGCTTGTCAGCGACTAGCGGACCCTACGAGCAGTACTTC.

CDR3 bases: TGTGCCAGCAGCCGCCTCCGGGACAGCGCCTACGAGCAGTACTTC. Its translation: CASSRLRDSAYEQYF. The chain uses TRBV7-6 and TRBJ2-7, with TRBD1 matching 7 bases. The length of the CDR3 is 15 residues. Germline assignment: CDR1 SGHVS and CDR2 FNYEAQ. The V gene end was trimmed by 5 bases and the J gene end by 2 bases; junction bases not matched to a gene: 9.

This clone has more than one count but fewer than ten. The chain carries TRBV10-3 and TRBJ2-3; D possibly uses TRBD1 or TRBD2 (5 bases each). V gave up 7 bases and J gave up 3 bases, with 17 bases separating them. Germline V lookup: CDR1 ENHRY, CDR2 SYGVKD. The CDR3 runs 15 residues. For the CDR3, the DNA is TGTGCCATCAACGAGCCCGGGGCCACTACAGATACGCAGTATTTT. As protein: CAINEPGATTDTQYF.

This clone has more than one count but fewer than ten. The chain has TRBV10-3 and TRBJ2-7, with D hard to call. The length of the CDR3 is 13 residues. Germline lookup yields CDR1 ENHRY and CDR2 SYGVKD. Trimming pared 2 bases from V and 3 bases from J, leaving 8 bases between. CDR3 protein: CAISERSLYEQYF. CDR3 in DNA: TGTGCCATCAGTGAGCGGAGCCTCTACGAGCAGTACTTC.

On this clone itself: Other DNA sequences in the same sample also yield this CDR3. CDR3 DNA: TGCAGTGCTAGAGATGAGACCCAGTACTTC. This translates into CSARDETQYF. This chain connects TRBV20-1 to TRBJ2-5, with no clear D. V lost 0 bases, J lost 5 bases, and 1 base lay in between. Looked up from germline, CDR1 is DFQATT and CDR2 is SNEGSKA (reference sequence). The CDR3 sequence is 10 residues long.

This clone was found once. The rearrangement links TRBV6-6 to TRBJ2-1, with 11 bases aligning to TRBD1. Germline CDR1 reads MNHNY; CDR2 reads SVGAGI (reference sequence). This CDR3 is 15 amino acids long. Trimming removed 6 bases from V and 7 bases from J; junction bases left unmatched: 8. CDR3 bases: TGTGCCAGCAGGGCTTTGGACAGGGGGCAGAATGAGCAGTTCTTC. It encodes CASRALDRGQNEQFF.

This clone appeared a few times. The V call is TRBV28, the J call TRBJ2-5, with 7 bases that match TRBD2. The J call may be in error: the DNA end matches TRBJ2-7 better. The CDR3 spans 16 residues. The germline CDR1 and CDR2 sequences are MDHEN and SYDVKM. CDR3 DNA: TGTGCCAGCAGTTTAGGAGGCGGGAGCAACTCCTACGAGCAGTACTTC. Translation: CASSLGGGSNSYEQYF.

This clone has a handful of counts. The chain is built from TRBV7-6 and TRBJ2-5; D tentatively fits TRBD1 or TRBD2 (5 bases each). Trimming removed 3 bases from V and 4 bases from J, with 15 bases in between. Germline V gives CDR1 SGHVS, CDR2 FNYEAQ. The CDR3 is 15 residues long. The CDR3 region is CASSFLGPRRETQYF. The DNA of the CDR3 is TGTGCCAGCAGCTTCCTGGGACCACGTAGAGAGACCCAGTACTTC.

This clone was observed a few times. The CDR3 spells CSASQGDQPQHF. In DNA form, the CDR3 reads TGCAGCGCCTCACAGGGGGATCAGCCCCAGCATTTT. The rearrangement joins TRBV29-1 to TRBJ1-5; TRBD1 agrees at 8 bases. The germline gives CDR1 SQVTM, CDR2 ANQGSEA. V lost 7 bases, J lost 5 bases, and 4 bases stayed unmatched. The length of the CDR3 is 12 residues.

CDR3 residues: CASSSHDVGGEKLFF. In DNA, the CDR3 is TGTGCCAGCAGCTCCCATGATGTGGGCGGGGAAAAACTGTTTTTT. The V and J genes are TRBV7-9 and TRBJ1-4, with D hard to call. Germline values: CDR1 SEHNR, CDR2 FQNEAQ (reference sequence). The ends were cut back, 4 bases at V and 8 bases at J, with 17 bases in the middle. This CDR3 contains 15 residues.

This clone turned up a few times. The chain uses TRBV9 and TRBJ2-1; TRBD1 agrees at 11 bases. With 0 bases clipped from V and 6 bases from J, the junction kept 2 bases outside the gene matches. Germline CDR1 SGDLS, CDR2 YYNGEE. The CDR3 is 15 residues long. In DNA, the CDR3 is TGTGCCAGCAGCGTAGCGGGACAGGGGGGCAATGAGCAGTTCTTC. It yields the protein CASSVAGQGGNEQFF.

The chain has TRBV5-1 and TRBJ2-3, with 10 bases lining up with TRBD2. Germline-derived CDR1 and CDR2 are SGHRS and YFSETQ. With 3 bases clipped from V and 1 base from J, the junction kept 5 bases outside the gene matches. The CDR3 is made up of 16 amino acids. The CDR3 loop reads CASSYPSGSGTDTQYF. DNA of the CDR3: TGCGCCAGCAGCTACCCTAGCGGGAGTGGCACAGATACGCAGTATTTT.

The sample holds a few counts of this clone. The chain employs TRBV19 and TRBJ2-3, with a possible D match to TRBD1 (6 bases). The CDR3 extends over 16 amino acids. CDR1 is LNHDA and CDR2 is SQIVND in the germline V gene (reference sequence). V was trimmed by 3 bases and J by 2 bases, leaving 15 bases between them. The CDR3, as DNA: TGTGCCAGTAGTATTCAACAGGGTCGGACCACAGATACGCAGTATTTT. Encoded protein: CASSIQQGRTTDTQYF.